These 25 T cell receptor beta chains were sequenced from one sample in a study of shared clonotypes between healthy human individuals. Produced via immunoSEQ multiplex PCR; TCRdb's table is partial and in-frame only. In the table there are approximately 1,000,000 clones, about 84% of which are singletons. Sequenced input: memory CD4+ T cells from PBMCs. The subset denotes: CD45RA-negative fraction. The source of these receptors is a man aged 18 to 35 in good health. Some clones in this sample may be carry-over from other donors' samples.

CDR3 sequence reads: CASDSPGGYSPGTRYTDTQYF. The CDR3 DNA reads as TGTGCCAGCGATTCACCAGGGGGGTACTCGCCCGGGACTAGATACACAGATACGCAGTATTTT. The gene calls are TRBV2 and TRBJ2-3; D is perhaps TRBD2 (8 bases). V lost 8 bases and J 2 bases, leaving 35 bases between the germline ends. CDR3 size: 21 residues. Germline V gene data show CDR1 as SNHLY and CDR2 as FYNNEI.

This chain uses TRBV7-2 with TRBJ2-1; D perhaps matches TRBD1 (6 bases). Trimming removed 0 bases from V and 3 bases from J, with 9 bases in between. This CDR3 is built from 15 residues. Germline V gene lookup returns CDR1 SGHTA and CDR2 FQGNSA. This CDR3 reads CASSLAGAGYNEQFF. CDR3 DNA sequence: TGTGCCAGCAGCTTAGCGGGGGCAGGCTACAATGAGCAGTTCTTC.

As concerns this clone: This specimen includes other DNA sequences encoding the same CDR3. The chain couples TRBV5-1 to TRBJ2-2; D is ambiguous. The CDR3 has 14 residues. The V end lost 1 base, the J end lost 0 bases, and 4 bases lay between the germline ends. The germline V gene has CDR1 SGHRS and CDR2 YFSETQ. The CDR3 DNA follows: TGCGCCAGCAGCTTGATTACGAACACCGGGGAGCTGTTTTTT. Its protein is CASSLITNTGELFF.

This clone has only a few counts. The chain joins TRBV10-3 to TRBJ1-2, with 9 bases fitting TRBD1. The CDR3 runs to 17 residues. The ends lost 6 bases at V and 3 bases at J; junction bases unmatched: 14. The germline V gene has CDR1 ENHRY and CDR2 SYGVKD. The CDR3 spells CAIRAYRGQGLDYGYTF. The DNA for the CDR3 is TGTGCCATCAGGGCTTACAGGGGGCAAGGTTTGGACTATGGCTACACCTTC.

This clone was detected once. As DNA, the CDR3 is TGTGCCACTGGAGGGGGCCTCAACTACGAGCAGTACTTC. It codes for CATGGGLNYEQYF. The V call is TRBV6-4, the J call TRBJ2-7, with a weak D call TRBD1 (7 bases). V was cut by 10 bases and J by 3 bases, with 16 bases left in between. Germline loops: CDR1 MRHNA, CDR2 SNTAGT. CDR3 size: 13 residues.

Remarks on this clone: Within the sample, other DNA sequences also encode this same CDR3. V gene TRBV7-2 combines with J gene TRBJ1-1; D is unclear. The germline gives CDR1 SGHTA, CDR2 FQGNSA. CDR3 length: 13 amino acids. V shed 0 bases and J shed 4 bases, with 6 bases lying between them. The CDR3 coding sequence is TGTGCCAGCAGCTTAGCGCGAGGCACTGAAGCTTTCTTT. Amino acid sequence: CASSLARGTEAFF.

This chain connects TRBV7-2 to TRBJ2-7; 11 bases line up with TRBD2. The germline V gene encodes CDR1 SGHTA and CDR2 FQGNSA. The trim removed 7 bases at V and 6 bases at J, leaving 11 bases unmatched. The CDR3 runs 15 residues. This chain's CDR3 is CASIPLAGGPGEQYF. CDR3 in DNA: TGTGCCAGCATCCCGTTAGCGGGAGGGCCGGGCGAGCAGTACTTC.

The genes are TRBV18 and TRBJ2-1, with D tentatively TRBD1 or TRBD2 (6 bases each). V lost 2 bases to trimming and J lost 8 bases, with 10 bases between them. This CDR3 has 13 residues. Looked up from germline, CDR1 is KGHSH and CDR2 is LQKENI. The chain's CDR3 is CASSPEGGDEQFF. CDR3 DNA sequence: TGTGCCAGCTCACCAGAGGGGGGTGATGAGCAGTTCTTC.

The chain combines TRBV6-6 with TRBJ2-5; D could derive from TRBD1 or TRBD2 (5 bases each). Germline CDR1 reads MNHNY; CDR2 reads SVGAGI (reference sequence). V was clipped by 7 bases and J by 10 bases, with 19 bases between them. The CDR3 covers 13 residues. This CDR3 reads CASTHGSPGSQYF. CDR3 DNA: TGTGCCAGCACCCACGGCAGCCCAGGGAGCCAGTACTTC.

The V call is TRBV6-5, the J call TRBJ2-7; the D is unclear. This CDR3 spans 14 amino acids. Germline CDR1 and CDR2: MNHEY and SVGAGI. Trimming removed 6 bases at V and 2 bases at J, with 14 bases between. CDR3 sequence reads: CASSTRRSPYEQYF. The CDR3 DNA reads as TGTGCCAGCAGCACCAGACGGAGCCCCTACGAGCAGTACTTC.

This clone was recorded only once. The CDR3 is CASSSLGERGNTEAFF. Written as DNA, the CDR3 is TGTGCCAGCAGTTCACTGGGGGAGAGAGGGAACACTGAAGCTTTCTTT. J is TRBJ1-1 and V is TRBV28, with D tentatively TRBD1 (5 bases). Trimming took off 4 bases at V and 1 base at J, with 16 bases between the two ends. CDR3 length: 16 amino acids. CDR1 is MDHEN and CDR2 is SYDVKM in the germline V gene.

Points on this clone: At the DNA level, this CDR3 is encoded by other sequences in the same sample as well. The CDR3 loop reads CASSLGRSSYEQYF. The CDR3 nucleotides are TGTGCCAGCAGTTTAGGCAGGTCCTCCTACGAGCAGTACTTC. This chain uses TRBV27 with TRBJ2-7, with D unresolved. This CDR3 has 14 residues. Trimming left V 2 bases short and J 0 bases short, with 8 bases between. The germline V gene encodes CDR1 MNHEY and CDR2 SMNVEV (reference sequence).

The rearrangement links TRBV5-4 to TRBJ2-7, with 10 bases aligning to TRBD1. The germline V gene encodes CDR1 SGHNT and CDR2 YYREEE (reference sequence). The junction had 9 bases not matched to a gene; V was cut back by 4 bases and J by 5 bases. The CDR3 extends over 15 amino acids. The DNA for the CDR3 is TGTGCCAGCAGCGCGGGCGGGACAGGGGATCACGAGCAGTACTTC. Translated: CASSAGGTGDHEQYF. The complete variable domain, with remaining parts taken from reference TRBV5-4 and TRBJ2-7, reads ETGVTQSPTHLIKTRGQQVTLRCSSQSGHNTVSWYQQALGQGPQFIFQYYREEENGRGNFPPRFSGLQFPNYSSELNVNALELDDSALYLCASSAGGTGDHEQYFGPGTRLTVT.

V gene TRBV19 combines with J gene TRBJ1-5; D is unclear. The CDR3 extends over 12 amino acids. Trimming shortened V by 5 bases and J by 7 bases, and 9 bases separated the two germline ends. Germline CDR1 is LNHDA and CDR2 is SQIVND (reference sequence). CDR3: CASSFYRQPQHF. The CDR3 DNA sequence: TGTGCCAGTAGTTTTTATCGACAGCCCCAGCATTTT.

The J gene is TRBJ2-7, the V gene TRBV18; D remains unclear. The length of the CDR3 is 14 residues. Germline V gene lookup returns CDR1 KGHSH and CDR2 LQKENI. Deletions cut 1 base from V and 2 bases from J, with 9 bases between. CDR3 loop: CASSPLPSTYEQYF. The CDR3 coding sequence is TGTGCCAGCTCACCACTCCCTTCAACCTACGAGCAGTACTTC.

The chain couples TRBV10-2 to TRBJ2-1; 7 nucleotides agree with TRBD2. Germline V gives CDR1 WSHSY, CDR2 SAAADI. The CDR3 is 16 residues long. The V gene end was trimmed by 3 bases and the J gene end by 4 bases; junction bases not matched to a gene: 9. Here the CDR3 DNA reads TGCGCCAGCAGTGATGCCGTTGCTAGCGGATACAATGAGCAGTTCTTC. Its protein product is CASSDAVASGYNEQFF.

The chain uses TRBV7-6 and TRBJ2-2; D remains unclear. From germline, CDR1 is SGHVS and CDR2 FNYEAQ. The CDR3 is 16 residues long. V was cut by 3 bases and J by 2 bases, with 13 bases left in between. The DNA for the CDR3 is TGTGCCAGCAGCTTTCAAACAGCAAGCAACACCGGGGAGCTGTTTTTT. It specifies CASSFQTASNTGELFF. The variable domain in full, with the rest retrieved from reference TRBV7-6 and TRBJ2-2, is GAGVSQSPRYKVTKRGQDVALRCDPISGHVSLYWYRQALGQGPEFLTYFNYEAQQDKSGLPNDRFSAERPEGSISTLTIQRTEQRDSAMYRCASSFQTASNTGELFFGEGSRLTVL.

V is TRBV6-5 and J is TRBJ2-5; TRBD2 matches 8 bases. Per the germline V gene, CDR1 is MNHEY and CDR2 is SVGAGI. The CDR3 length is 14 residues. V lost 6 bases and J lost 2; bases outside the gene matches: 5. The CDR3, as DNA: TGTGCCAGCAGCAAGACTAGCGCACAAGAGACCCAGTACTTC. Amino acid sequence: CASSKTSAQETQYF.

In its sample, this clone was seen once. The chain combines TRBV5-1 with TRBJ1-5; possibly TRBD1 for D (5 bases). CDR3 size: 15 residues. V was pared by 4 bases and J by 7 bases, with 18 bases between. Looked up from germline, CDR1 is SGHRS and CDR2 is YFSETQ. The CDR3 here is CASSPGDRRGQPQHF. As DNA, the CDR3 is TGCGCCAGCAGCCCGGGGGATAGGCGGGGACAGCCCCAGCATTTT.

The chain employs TRBV7-3 and TRBJ2-3, with TRBD2 matching over 7 bases. The CDR3 has 13 amino acids. Trimming took 5 bases from V and 6 from J; bases not matched to a gene: 5. Germline V gives CDR1 SGHTA, CDR2 FQGTGA. The CDR3 DNA reads TGTGCCAGCAGCCAGAATAGCGGGGATACGCAGTATTTT. Translated: CASSQNSGDTQYF.

This rearrangement joins TRBV7-6 to TRBJ2-1; D gene uncertain. This CDR3 spans 14 amino acids. Germline lookup yields CDR1 SGHVS and CDR2 FNYEAQ. V was pared by 5 bases and J by 4 bases, with 12 bases between. The CDR3, as DNA: TGTGCCAGCAGCCAACCTGCGTCTTACAATGAGCAGTTCTTC. Amino acid sequence: CASSQPASYNEQFF.

CDR3 nucleotide sequence: TGTGCCAGCAGTTTTGCCCTGGGGCTCTACAATGAGCAGTTCTTC. It is translated as CASSFALGLYNEQFF. The gene calls are TRBV11-1 and TRBJ2-1, with a possible D match to TRBD1 (5 bases). This CDR3 has 15 residues. Trimming took 6 bases from V and 3 from J, leaving 15 bases between them. Germline CDR1 reads SGHAT; CDR2 reads FQDESV (reference sequence).

J is TRBJ2-5 and V is TRBV6-5; 13 positions agree with TRBD2. V trimming: 6 bases; J trimming: 7 bases; junction bases outside the gene matches: 8. Germline CDR1 is MNHEY and CDR2 is SVGAGI. This CDR3 contains 15 residues. This chain's CDR3 is CASSLDRTSGRTQYF. CDR3 nucleotides: TGTGCCAGCAGCCTCGACCGGACTAGCGGGAGGACCCAGTACTTC.

V and J are TRBV5-4 and TRBJ2-5; 7 bases map to TRBD1. The CDR3 has 14 residues. Per germline, CDR1 SGHNT and CDR2 YYREEE (reference sequence). V lost 5 bases and J lost 0; bases outside the gene matches: 4. Written as DNA, the CDR3 is TGTGCCAGCAGGACCGGGACAGACCAAGAGACCCAGTACTTC. Translating it yields CASRTGTDQETQYF. The full variable domain, completed using reference TRBV5-4 and TRBJ2-5, is ETGVTQSPTHLIKTRGQQVTLRCSSQSGHNTVSWYQQALGQGPQFIFQYYREEENGRGNFPPRFSGLQFPNYSSELNVNALELDDSALYLCASRTGTDQETQYFGPGTRLLVL.

This clone was recorded a few times. The chain uses TRBV5-1 and TRBJ1-1, with D possibly matching TRBD1 (5 bases). The CDR3 is 14 residues long. Trimming removed 0 bases from V and 4 bases from J, with 10 bases in between. CDR1 is SGHRS and CDR2 is YFSETQ in the germline V gene. CDR3 nucleotides: TGCGCCAGCAGCTTGGGACAGATTAGCACTGAAGCTTTCTTT. It yields the protein CASSLGQISTEAFF.